This T cell receptor (beta chain) was obtained from a study of T cell responses to AZD1222 COVID-19 vaccine. Study-wide background: The analysis combined second doses at about 4 or about 12 weeks. Study conclusions and caveats: At baseline, seropositivity was found in only six or seven AZD1222 recipients. The repertoires were collected only after the peak T cell response.

About this clone: Its specificity is not known.

Generated by immunoSEQ multiplex PCR, the TCRdb table keeps only in-frame clones and is missing some. The sample yields approximately 140,000 clones, about 90% seen once. V trimming: 7 bases; J trimming: 1 base; junction bases outside the gene matches: 4. This CDR3 contains 14 residues. Germline V CDR1 and CDR2: MDHEN, SYDVKM. The origin of this receptor is an adult in good health. The chain links TRBV28 to TRBJ2-5; 9 positions match TRBD1. The sample in question was peripheral blood, obtained on day 0 of AZD1222 vaccination. The CDR3 reads CASNQQGAQETQYF. The CDR3 coding sequence is TGTGCCAGCAACCAACAGGGGGCCCAAGAGACCCAGTACTTC. The variable domain in full, with the rest retrieved from reference TRBV28 and TRBJ2-5, is DVKVTQSSRYLVKRTGEKVFLECVQDMDHENMFWYRQDPGLGLRLIYFSYDVKMKEKGDIPEGYSVSREKKERFSLILESASTNQTSMYLCASNQQGAQETQYFGPGTRLLVL.